The T cell receptor beta chain described here comes from a study of cytomegalovirus exposure and HLA in healthy donors. Points from the study as a whole: In a later analysis, productive TCRs from donors in an Asian-associated ancestry cluster reportedly carried fewer N-insertions than the cohort mean. Reportedly, diagnosis of cytomegalovirus status by the classifier showed high specificity and sensitivity. Solely CMV serostatus was available to characterize immune exposure.

Germline CDR1 SGDLS, CDR2 YYNGEE. The trim removed 4 bases at V and 2 bases at J, leaving 6 bases unmatched. This CDR3 spans 14 amino acids. A multiplex PCR was run with 60 Vbeta primers and 13 Jbeta primers. TCRdb's copy holds only in-frame clones and misses some; the assay was immunoSEQ multiplex PCR. The sample has some 200,000 clones, almost 70% seen once. To note about this clone: What it binds is unknown.

The chain uses TRBV9 and TRBJ2-7, with 7 bases aligning to TRBD1. This receptor was identified in a man in his forties in good health and CMV-seropositive. Sequencing was done on a sample of PBMCs. The DNA of the CDR3 is TGTGCCAGCAGCTTAGGACAGGCCACCTACGAGCAGTACTTC. It specifies CASSLGQATYEQYF. Full variable domain (missing parts from reference TRBV9 and TRBJ2-7): DSGVTQTPKHLITATGQRVTLRCSPRSGDLSVYWYQQSLDQGLQFLIQYYNGEERAKGNILERFSAQQFPDLHSELNLSSLELGDSALYFCASSLGQATYEQYFGPGTRLTVT.